The source of this T cell receptor beta chain is a study of post-analysis software for immune sequencing data. Study summary: Relapsing-remitting, secondary progressive and progressive-relapsing forms of multiple sclerosis all featured among disease courses. General study points: There was significantly lower normalized Chao1 diversity in multiple sclerosis patients than in controls. With TRBV5-6, TRBV5-1 and TRBV20-1 included, about five TRBV segments were more frequent in patients than in controls.

Comments on this clonotype: Its antigen is unidentified.

Tagging with unique molecular identifiers was a feature of the TCR beta cDNA libraries. Approximately 500,000 cDNA molecules were recovered from an input of about 0.9 to 11 million T cells. MiXCR, applied by TCRdb to the PCR reads, yields one record per CDR3 protein. The repertoire holds about half a million distinct CDR3 sequences, around 40% seen once, with around 10% in the top ten. The V gene lost 4 bases and the J gene lost 7 bases, with 9 bases spanning the gap. Germline CDR1 SGHRS, CDR2 YFSETQ. The CDR3 is 13 residues long. The sample was blood. The clonotype comes from a girl aged 5-17 years with multiple sclerosis. The rearrangement joins TRBV5-1 to TRBJ1-6, with D perhaps TRBD1 (5 bases). The CDR3 region is CASSPTENSPLHF. The CDR3 region has the DNA TGCGCCAGCAGCCCGACAGAGAATTCACCCCTCCACTTT.